This T cell receptor beta chain was sequenced in a study of control samples from healthy donors and cancer patients. Assay used: immunoSEQ multiplex PCR; TCRdb lists only in-frame clones, some missing. The sample carries 100,000 to 150,000 clones, about 91% recorded once. Per germline, CDR1 SGHNT and CDR2 YENEEA. Between the trimmed V and J ends, which lost 5 bases and 1 base, there was a span of 6 bases. The CDR3 has 12 amino acids. Sequencing input: blood. The chain uses TRBV11-3 and TRBJ2-7; D unclear. The TCR originated in a man in his late teens or twenties in good health. DNA of the CDR3: TGTGCCAGCAGCCACGGATCCTACGAGCAGTACTTC. It translates to CASSHGSYEQYF.